Shown below are 9 T cell receptor beta chains from a single sample sequenced in a study of T-cell memory formation after mild COVID-19. In TCRdb, the 5' RACE reads were re-called with MiXCR into one record per CDR3 protein. The table includes 500,000 to 550,000 distinct CDR3 sequences, roughly 20% detected once. The sample consisted of PBMCs or a T cell subset sorted from them (not recorded which). Receptors were obtained from an adult woman who had mild COVID-19 (a few samples of this study predate the infection). Cell type and time point are not known.

This chain's CDR3 is CSAGRRDNRHQPQHF. In DNA, the CDR3 is TGCAGTGCGGGAAGGAGGGACAACCGGCATCAGCCCCAGCATTTT. The genes are TRBV20-1 and TRBJ1-5; D may be TRBD1 (6 bases). CDR3 length: 15 residues. The germline V gene has CDR1 DFQATT and CDR2 SNEGSKA (reference sequence). Between the trimmed V and J ends, which lost 6 bases and 5 bases, there was a span of 20 bases.

The chain is built from TRBV6-4 and TRBJ2-1; D perhaps matches TRBD2 (5 bases). The V gene's germline CDR1 is MRHNA and CDR2 SNTAGT. The CDR3 is made up of 16 amino acids. V lost 7 bases and J lost 0, with 16 bases in between. The DNA for the CDR3 is TGTGCCAGCACCAGTGTAGAGGGCAGCTCCTACAATGAGCAGTTCTTC. As protein: CASTSVEGSSYNEQFF.

This clonotype showed up just a few times. This chain connects TRBV2 to TRBJ1-6; unclear D gene. The CDR3 covers 13 residues. CDR1 SNHLY and CDR2 FYNNEI come from the germline V gene. V was pared by 4 bases and J by 7 bases, with 8 bases between. The CDR3 loop reads CASSVTGNSPLHF. The CDR3 DNA reads TGTGCCAGCAGTGTAACCGGGAATTCACCCCTCCACTTT.

The V gene is TRBV29-1, the J gene TRBJ2-2; 10 nucleotides align to TRBD2. The CDR3 is 15 residues long. Per germline, CDR1 SQVTM and CDR2 ANQGSEA. V trimming: 6 bases; J trimming: 0 bases; junction bases outside the gene matches: 4. In DNA, the CDR3 is TGCAGCGTACTTCTAGCGGGAGCGAACACCGGGGAGCTGTTTTTT. It translates to CSVLLAGANTGELFF.

This clonotype has only a few counts. V and J are TRBV20-1 and TRBJ2-3; TRBD2 aligns across 8 bases. V lost 0 bases and J lost 3; bases outside the gene matches: 8. In germline, CDR1 is DFQATT, CDR2 SNEGSKA (reference sequence). The CDR3 sequence is 16 residues long. CDR3 residues: CSARDQSGGDTDTQYF. Written as DNA, the CDR3 is TGCAGTGCTAGAGATCAATCGGGGGGGGATACAGATACGCAGTATTTT.

V gene TRBV12-3 or TRBV12-4 combines with J gene TRBJ1-2; weak D call: TRBD1 (6 bases). The CDR3 is made up of 14 amino acids. The V gene lost 8 bases and the J gene lost 6 bases, with 19 bases spanning the gap. The CDR3 sequence is CASRISHRDHGYTF. The DNA of the CDR3 is TGTGCCAGCCGAATTTCCCACAGGGATCATGGCTACACCTTC.

This clonotype was recorded a few times. V and J are TRBV11-2 and TRBJ2-1, with TRBD2 identical over 10 bases. Unmatched junction bases numbered 16, after V lost 7 bases and J lost 10 bases. The CDR3 consists of 16 residues. The germline gives CDR1 SGHAT, CDR2 FQNNGV. The CDR3 spells CASNGKSGGDPREQFF. The DNA of the CDR3 is TGTGCCAGCAACGGTAAAAGCGGGGGGGACCCCCGGGAGCAGTTCTTC.

The J gene is TRBJ2-5, the V gene TRBV20-1; tentatively, D is TRBD1 (5 bases). The ends were cut back, 4 bases at V and 3 bases at J, with 21 bases in the middle. The germline V gene encodes CDR1 DFQATT and CDR2 SNEGSKA (reference sequence). This CDR3 is built from 16 residues. Here the CDR3 reads CSAIILERTTEETQYF. The CDR3 DNA reads as TGCAGTGCTATAATCCTCGAGAGGACAACGGAAGAGACCCAGTACTTC.

The chain employs TRBV14 and TRBJ1-2, with D possibly TRBD1 on 5 matching bases. Per germline, CDR1 SGHDN and CDR2 FVKESK. The CDR3 length is 17 residues. The germline V and J ends were trimmed by 2 bases and 6 bases, with 22 bases remaining between them. CDR3 sequence reads: CASSQLGAEEPFNGYTF. CDR3 DNA: TGTGCCAGCAGCCAACTAGGGGCGGAAGAGCCGTTTAATGGCTACACCTTC.